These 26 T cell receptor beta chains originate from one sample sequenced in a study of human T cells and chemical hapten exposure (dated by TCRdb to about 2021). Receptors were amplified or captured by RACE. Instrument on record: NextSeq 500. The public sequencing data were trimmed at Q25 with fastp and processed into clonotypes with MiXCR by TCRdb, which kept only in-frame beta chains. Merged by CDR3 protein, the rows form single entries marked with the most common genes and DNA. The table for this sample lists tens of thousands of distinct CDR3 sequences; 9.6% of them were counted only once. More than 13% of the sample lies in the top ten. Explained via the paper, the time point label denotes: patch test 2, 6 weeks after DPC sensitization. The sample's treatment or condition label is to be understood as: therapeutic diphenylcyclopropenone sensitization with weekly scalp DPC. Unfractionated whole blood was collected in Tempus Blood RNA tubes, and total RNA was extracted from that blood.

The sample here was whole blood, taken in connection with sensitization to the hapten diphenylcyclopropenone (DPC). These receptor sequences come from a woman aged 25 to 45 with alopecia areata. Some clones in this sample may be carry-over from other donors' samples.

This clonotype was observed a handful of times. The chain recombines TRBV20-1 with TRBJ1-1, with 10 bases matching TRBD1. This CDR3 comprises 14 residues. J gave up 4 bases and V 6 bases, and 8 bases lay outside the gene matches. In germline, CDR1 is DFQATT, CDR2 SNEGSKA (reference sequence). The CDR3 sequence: CSATGTGDSTEAFF. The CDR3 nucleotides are TGCAGTGCCACCGGGACAGGGGACTCCACTGAAGCTTTCTTT.

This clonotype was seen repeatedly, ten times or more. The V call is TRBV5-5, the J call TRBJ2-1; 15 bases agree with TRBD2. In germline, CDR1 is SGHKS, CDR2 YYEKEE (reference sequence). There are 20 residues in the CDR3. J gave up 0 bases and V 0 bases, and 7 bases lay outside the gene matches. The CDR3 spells CASSLAGTSGGPNSYNEQFF. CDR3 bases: TGTGCCAGCAGCTTGGCGGGGACTAGCGGGGGGCCTAACTCCTACAATGAGCAGTTCTTC.

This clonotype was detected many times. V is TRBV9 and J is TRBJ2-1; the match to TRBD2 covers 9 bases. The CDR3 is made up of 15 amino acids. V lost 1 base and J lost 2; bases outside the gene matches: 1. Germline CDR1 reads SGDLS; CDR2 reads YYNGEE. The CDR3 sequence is CASSVSGGTYNEQFF. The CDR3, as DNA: TGTGCCAGCAGCGTAAGCGGGGGGACCTACAATGAGCAGTTCTTC.

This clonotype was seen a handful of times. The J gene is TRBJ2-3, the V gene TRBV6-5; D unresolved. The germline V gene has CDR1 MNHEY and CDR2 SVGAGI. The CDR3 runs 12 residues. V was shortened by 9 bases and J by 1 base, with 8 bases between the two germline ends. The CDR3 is CASSSRTDTQYF. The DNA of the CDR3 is TGTGCCAGTTCATCCCGCACAGATACGCAGTATTTT.

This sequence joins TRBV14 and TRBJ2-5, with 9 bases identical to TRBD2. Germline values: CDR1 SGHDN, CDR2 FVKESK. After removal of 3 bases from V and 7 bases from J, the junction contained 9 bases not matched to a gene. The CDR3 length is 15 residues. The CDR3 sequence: CASSQVAGDFGTQYF. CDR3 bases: TGTGCCAGCAGCCAGGTAGCGGGGGACTTCGGGACCCAGTACTTC.

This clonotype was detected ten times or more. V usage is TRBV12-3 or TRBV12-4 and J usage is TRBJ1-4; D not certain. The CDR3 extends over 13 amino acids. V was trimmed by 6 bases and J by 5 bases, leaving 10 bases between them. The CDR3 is CASSLQLNEKLFF. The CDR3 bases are TGTGCCAGCAGCTTACAGCTGAATGAAAAACTGTTTTTT.

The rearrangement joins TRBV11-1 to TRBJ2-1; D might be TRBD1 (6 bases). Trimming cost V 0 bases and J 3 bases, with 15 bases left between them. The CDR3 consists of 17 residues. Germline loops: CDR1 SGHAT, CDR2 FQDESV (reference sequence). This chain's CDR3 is CASSLARVQGIYNEQFF. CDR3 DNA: TGTGCCAGCAGCTTAGCGCGGGTGCAGGGGATCTACAATGAGCAGTTCTTC.

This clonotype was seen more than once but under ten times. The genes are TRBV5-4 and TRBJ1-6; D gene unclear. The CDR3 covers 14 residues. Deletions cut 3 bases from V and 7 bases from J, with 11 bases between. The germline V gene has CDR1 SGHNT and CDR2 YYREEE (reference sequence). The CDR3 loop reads CASSSRVGNSPLHF. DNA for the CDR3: TGTGCCAGCAGCTCCCGGGTGGGCAATTCACCCCTCCACTTT.

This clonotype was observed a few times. CDR3 in amino acids: CASSLVSGGGKNIQYF. In nucleotides, the CDR3 is TGTGCCAGCAGCTTAGTGAGCGGGGGTGGCAAAAACATTCAGTACTTC. This chain joins TRBV7-9 and TRBJ2-4; the match to TRBD2 covers 8 bases. Losses at the gene ends were 1 base for V and 3 bases for J; bases not matched to a gene: 5. Germline assignment: CDR1 SEHNR and CDR2 FQNEAQ (reference sequence). The CDR3 is 16 residues long.

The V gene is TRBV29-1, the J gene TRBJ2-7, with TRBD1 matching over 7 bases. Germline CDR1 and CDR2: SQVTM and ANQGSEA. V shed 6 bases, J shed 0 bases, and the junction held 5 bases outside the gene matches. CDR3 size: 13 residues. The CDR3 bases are TGCAGCGTCACCGACAGGGCCTCCTACGAGCAGTACTTC. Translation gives CSVTDRASYEQYF.

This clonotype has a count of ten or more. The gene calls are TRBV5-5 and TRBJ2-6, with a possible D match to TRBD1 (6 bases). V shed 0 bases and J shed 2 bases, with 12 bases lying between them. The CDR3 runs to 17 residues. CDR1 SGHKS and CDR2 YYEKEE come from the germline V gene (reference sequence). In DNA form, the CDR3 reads TGTGCCAGCAGCTTGGCCCACAGGGCGACTGGGGCCAACGTCCTGACTTTC. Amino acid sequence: CASSLAHRATGANVLTF.

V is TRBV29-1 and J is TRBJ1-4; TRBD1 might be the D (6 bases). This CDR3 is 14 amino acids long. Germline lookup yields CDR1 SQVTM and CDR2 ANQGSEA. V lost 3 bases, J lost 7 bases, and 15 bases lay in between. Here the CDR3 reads CSVDGGAGGEKLFF. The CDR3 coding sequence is TGCAGCGTTGACGGGGGGGCAGGCGGTGAAAAACTGTTTTTT.

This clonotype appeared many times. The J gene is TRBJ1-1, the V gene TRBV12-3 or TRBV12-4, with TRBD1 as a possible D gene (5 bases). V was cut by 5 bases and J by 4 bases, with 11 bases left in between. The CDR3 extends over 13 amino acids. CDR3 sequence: CASSPRGATEAFF. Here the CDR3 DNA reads TGTGCCAGCAGTCCCCGTGGGGCCACTGAAGCTTTCTTT.

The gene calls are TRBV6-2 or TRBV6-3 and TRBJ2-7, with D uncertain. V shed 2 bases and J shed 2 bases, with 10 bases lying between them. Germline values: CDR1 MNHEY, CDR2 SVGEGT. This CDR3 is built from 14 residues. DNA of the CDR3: TGTGCCAGCAGTTACCCCCTACAGACCTACGAGCAGTACTTC. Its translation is CASSYPLQTYEQYF.

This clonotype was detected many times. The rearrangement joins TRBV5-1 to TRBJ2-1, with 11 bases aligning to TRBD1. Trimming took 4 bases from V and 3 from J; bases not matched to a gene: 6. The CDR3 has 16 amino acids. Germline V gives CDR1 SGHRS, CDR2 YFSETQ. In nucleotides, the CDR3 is TGCGCCAGCAGCCAGCAGGGACAGGGGGTCTACAATGAGCAGTTCTTC. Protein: CASSQQGQGVYNEQFF.

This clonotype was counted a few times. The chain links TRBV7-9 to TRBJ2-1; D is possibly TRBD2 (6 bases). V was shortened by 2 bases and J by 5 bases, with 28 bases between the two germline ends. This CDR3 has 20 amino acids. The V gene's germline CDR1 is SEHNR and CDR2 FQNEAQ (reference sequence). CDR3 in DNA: TGTGCCAGCAGCTTACAGGCGGGGACTCCCTCTGGGGGACGGCACAATGAGCAGTTCTTC. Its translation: CASSLQAGTPSGGRHNEQFF.

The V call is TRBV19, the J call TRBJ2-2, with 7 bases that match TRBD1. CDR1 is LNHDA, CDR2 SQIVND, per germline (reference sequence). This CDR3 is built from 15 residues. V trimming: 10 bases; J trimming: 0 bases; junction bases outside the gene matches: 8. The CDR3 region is CATRQGLTNTGELFF. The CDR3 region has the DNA TGTGCCACCCGACAGGGCCTAACGAACACCGGGGAGCTGTTTTTT.

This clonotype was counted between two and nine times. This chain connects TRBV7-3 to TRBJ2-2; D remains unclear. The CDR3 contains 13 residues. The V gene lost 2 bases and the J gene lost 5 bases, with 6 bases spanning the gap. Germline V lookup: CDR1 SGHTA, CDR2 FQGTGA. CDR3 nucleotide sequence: TGTGCCAGCAGCTTAGCCCATACCGGGGAGCTGTTTTTT. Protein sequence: CASSLAHTGELFF.

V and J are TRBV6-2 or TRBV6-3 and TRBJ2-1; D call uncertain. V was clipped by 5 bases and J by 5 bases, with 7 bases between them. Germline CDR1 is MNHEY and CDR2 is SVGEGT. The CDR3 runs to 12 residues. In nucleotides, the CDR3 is TGTGCCAGCAGTCAAAGTAACAATGAGCAGTTCTTC. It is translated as CASSQSNNEQFF.

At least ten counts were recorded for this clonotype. CDR3 DNA: TGTGCCAGCAGCTTGGGGGTACCTGGGAACATTCAGTACTTC. This translates into CASSLGVPGNIQYF. The chain couples TRBV5-6 to TRBJ2-4; no firm D call. The CDR3 contains 14 residues. The germline V gene has CDR1 SGHDT and CDR2 YYEEEE. V lost 0 bases and J 7 bases, leaving 11 bases between the germline ends.

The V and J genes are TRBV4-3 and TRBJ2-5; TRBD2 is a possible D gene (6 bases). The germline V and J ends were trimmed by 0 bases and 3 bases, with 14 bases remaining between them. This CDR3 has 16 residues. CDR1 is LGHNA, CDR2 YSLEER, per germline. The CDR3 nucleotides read TGCGCCAGCAGCCAAGATGGCCCGGGAGCGGAAGAGACCCAGTACTTC. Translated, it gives CASSQDGPGAEETQYF.

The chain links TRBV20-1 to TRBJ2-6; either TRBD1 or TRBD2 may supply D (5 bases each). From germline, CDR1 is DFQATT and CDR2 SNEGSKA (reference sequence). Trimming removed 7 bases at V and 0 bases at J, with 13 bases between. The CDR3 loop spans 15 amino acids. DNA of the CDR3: TGCAGTGTCAGCCATGGGGGCTCTGGGGCCAACGTCCTGACTTTC. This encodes CSVSHGGSGANVLTF.

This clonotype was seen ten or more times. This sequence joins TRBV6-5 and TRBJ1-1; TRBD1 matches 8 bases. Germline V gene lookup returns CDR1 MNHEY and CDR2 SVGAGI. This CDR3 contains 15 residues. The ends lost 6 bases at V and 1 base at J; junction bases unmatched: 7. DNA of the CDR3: TGTGCCAGCAGCGAAGCGACAGGGGAGAACACTGAAGCTTTCTTT. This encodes CASSEATGENTEAFF.

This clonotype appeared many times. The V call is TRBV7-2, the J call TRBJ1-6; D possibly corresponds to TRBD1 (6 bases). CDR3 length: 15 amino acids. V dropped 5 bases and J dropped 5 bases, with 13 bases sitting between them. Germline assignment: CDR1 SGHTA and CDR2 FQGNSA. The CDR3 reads CASSRERGNNSPLHF. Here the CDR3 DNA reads TGTGCCAGCAGCCGGGAAAGGGGGAATAATTCACCCCTCCACTTT.

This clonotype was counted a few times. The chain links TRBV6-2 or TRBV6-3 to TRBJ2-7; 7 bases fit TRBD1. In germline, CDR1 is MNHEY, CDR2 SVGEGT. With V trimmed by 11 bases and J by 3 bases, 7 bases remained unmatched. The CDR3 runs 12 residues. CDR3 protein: CAGGQDYYEQYF. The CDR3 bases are TGTGCCGGTGGACAGGATTACTACGAGCAGTACTTC.

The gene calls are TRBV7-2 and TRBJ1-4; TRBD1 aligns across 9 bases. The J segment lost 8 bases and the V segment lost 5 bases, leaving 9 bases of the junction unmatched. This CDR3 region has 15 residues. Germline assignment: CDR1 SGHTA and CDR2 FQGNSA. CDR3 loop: CASSQGTGTWEKLFF. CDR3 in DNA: TGTGCCAGCAGCCAAGGGACAGGGACATGGGAAAAACTGTTTTTT.